One T cell receptor (beta chain) is described in this entry. Being one base from a much bigger clone, this may be a read error. This sample was included in a study of CD8+CD57+ T cells in acquired aplastic anemia. CDR3 size: 13 residues. CDR1 is LGHDT and CDR2 is YNNKEL in the germline V gene (reference sequence). Flow cytometry had shown expanded CD8+CD57+ cells in the patients chosen for sequencing. Genomic DNA provided the template from which TCR beta VDJ and CDR3 profiles were obtained. TCRdb recomputed calls from the reads with MiXCR, one row per CDR3 protein. The sample yields some 180,000 distinct CDR3 sequences, around 50% seen once.

V is TRBV3-1 and J is TRBJ1-6; D may be TRBD1 (5 bases). Sequenced material: sorted CD4+, CD8+, or CD8+CD57+ T cells (not recorded which) from PBMCs. The clonotype originates from a human donor with aplastic anemia. CDR3 loop: CASRKDGASPPHF. The CDR3 nucleotides are TGTGCCAGCAGAAAAGACGGGGCTTCACCCCCCCACTTT.